The 22 T cell receptor beta chains presented below share a single source sample, sequenced in a study of OX40 agonist ivuxolimab in advanced cancers. This table comes from immunoSEQ multiplex PCR, and its TCRdb copy is limited to in-frame clones, with some not included. The sample records around 40,000 clones, over 80% being singletons. Sequencing was performed on CD4+ or CD8+ T cells sorted from blood, taken in a trial of the OX40 agonist ivuxolimab. The receptors were sampled from an adult with an advanced solid tumor such as melanoma, head and neck, liver or kidney cancer.

This clone was counted once. The genes are TRBV2 and TRBJ1-1; tentative D call: TRBD1 (5 bases). The V and J ends lost 6 bases and 5 bases respectively, with 19 bases between them. The CDR3 is 15 residues long. Germline-derived CDR1 and CDR2 are SNHLY and FYNNEI. The chain's CDR3 is CASSYTVGVGTEAFF. DNA for the CDR3: TGTGCCAGCAGCTACACGGTAGGGGTTGGTACTGAAGCTTTCTTT.

This chain connects TRBV4-3 to TRBJ1-2; possibly TRBD1 for D (5 bases). The germline gives CDR1 LGHNA, CDR2 YSLEER. CDR3 length: 15 amino acids. V dropped 1 base and J dropped 8 bases, with 17 bases sitting between them. This chain's CDR3 is CASSQARSGGQGYTF. The CDR3 DNA reads as TGCGCCAGCAGCCAAGCACGTAGCGGGGGTCAGGGCTACACCTTC.

The chain links TRBV19 to TRBJ1-1; D not resolved. V dropped 5 bases and J dropped 0 bases, with 7 bases sitting between them. The CDR3 extends over 13 amino acids. The germline gives CDR1 LNHDA, CDR2 SQIVND (reference sequence). The CDR3 sequence is CASSAALNTEAFF. The DNA for the CDR3 is TGTGCCAGTAGTGCCGCCCTGAACACTGAAGCTTTCTTT.

This clone was picked up one time. The V call is TRBV10-3, the J call TRBJ1-3; D gene unclear. Germline lookup yields CDR1 ENHRY and CDR2 SYGVKD. V lost 2 bases to trimming and J lost 0 bases, with 14 bases between them. The CDR3 consists of 17 residues. The DNA of the CDR3 is TGTGCCATCAGTGAGACCCCCGGACGGGACTCTGGAAACACCATATATTTT. Translated, it gives CAISETPGRDSGNTIYF.

About this clone: The CDR3 does not close with the conserved phenylalanine or tryptophan, likely indicating a read error. J is TRBJ2-7 and V is TRBV9, with 9 positions matching TRBD1. The trim removed 4 bases at V and 5 bases at J, leaving 10 bases unmatched. The CDR3 length is 15 residues. Germline V gene data show CDR1 as SGDLS and CDR2 as YYNGEE. This CDR3 is CASSPGGGQGHEQYS. CDR3 in DNA: TGTGCCAGCAGCCCAGGAGGGGGACAGGGCCACGAGCAGTACTCC.

V and J are TRBV19 and TRBJ1-5, with D perhaps matching TRBD1 (5 bases). V lost 6 bases, J lost 0 bases, and 12 bases lay in between. Germline CDR1 LNHDA, CDR2 SQIVND (reference sequence). The CDR3 is 15 residues long. CDR3 loop: CASRTLGVSNQPQHF. CDR3 bases: TGTGCCAGTAGGACCTTAGGGGTTAGCAATCAGCCCCAGCATTTT.

The chain recombines TRBV11-2 with TRBJ2-1; D ambiguous. The germline CDR1 and CDR2 sequences are SGHAT and FQNNGV. The CDR3 spans 14 residues. The ends were cut back, 0 bases at V and 5 bases at J, with 8 bases in the middle. This CDR3 reads CASSLEDGHNEQFF. The CDR3 coding sequence is TGTGCCAGCAGCTTAGAGGATGGGCACAATGAGCAGTTCTTC.

The chain is built from TRBV29-1 and TRBJ1-2; D might be TRBD1 (6 bases). Germline CDR1 reads SQVTM; CDR2 reads ANQGSEA. V was trimmed by 4 bases and J by 7 bases, leaving 16 bases between them. The CDR3 is 13 amino acids. The CDR3 region has the DNA TGCAGCGTTGTGGGCCAGGGGTTTAGTGGCTACACCTTC. Residues: CSVVGQGFSGYTF.

CDR3 sequence reads: CASSQVGGRRDQPQHF. DNA of the CDR3: TGCGCCAGCAGCCAAGTGGGGGGTCGTAGGGATCAGCCCCAGCATTTT. The rearrangement uses TRBV4-1 and TRBJ1-5; weak D call: TRBD1 (5 bases). Trimming stripped 1 base from V and 5 bases from J, with 15 bases between. This CDR3 spans 16 amino acids. The germline V gene has CDR1 MGHRA and CDR2 YSYEKL.

This rearrangement joins TRBV5-1 to TRBJ2-3; D not certain. Germline V gene data show CDR1 as SGHRS and CDR2 as YFSETQ. V was cut by 3 bases and J by 0 bases, with 8 bases left in between. The CDR3 is 14 amino acids. CDR3 sequence (DNA): TGCGCCAGCAGCTGGACGGACAGCACAGATACGCAGTATTTT. Its protein is CASSWTDSTDTQYF.

To note about this clone: A far larger clone lies a single base away; this is likely a read error. This chain links TRBV4-2 with TRBJ2-7; D not resolved. This CDR3 contains 15 residues. Germline CDR1 and CDR2: LGHNA and YNFKEQ. Trimming took off 1 base at V and 0 bases at J, with 10 bases between the two ends. CDR3 nucleotide sequence: TGTGCCAGCAGCCAAGCTATTGGTAGCTCCTACGAGCAGTACTTC. It yields the protein CASSQAIGSSYEQYF.

The chain carries TRBV2 and TRBJ2-2; 9 bases are a match to TRBD2. CDR1 and CDR2 from the germline V gene are SNHLY and FYNNEI. This CDR3 is built from 15 residues. The ends lost 2 bases at V and 5 bases at J; junction bases unmatched: 3. In nucleotides, the CDR3 is TGTGCCAGCAGTGAACGGGCGGGGGGGACCGGGGAGCTGTTTTTT. Its protein is CASSERAGGTGELFF.

The chain links TRBV6-6 to TRBJ2-1, with 8 bases lining up with TRBD1. Germline V CDR1 and CDR2: MNHNY, SVGAGI (reference sequence). J lost 9 bases, V lost 5 bases, and 3 bases had no gene match. This CDR3 contains 12 residues. The CDR3 sequence: CASSPTGVEQFF. The CDR3 DNA sequence: TGTGCCAGCAGTCCGACAGGGGTTGAGCAGTTCTTC.

V and J are TRBV28 and TRBJ1-6; D might be TRBD1 (5 bases). V lost 1 base and J lost 8, with 12 bases in between. This CDR3 has 15 amino acids. CDR1 and CDR2 from the germline V gene are MDHEN and SYDVKM. The CDR3 DNA follows: TGTGCCAGCAGTTTATTGGTAGGGGTGGATTCACCCCTCCACTTT. Its translation: CASSLLVGVDSPLHF.

The gene calls are TRBV4-1 and TRBJ1-5; unclear D gene. Looked up from germline, CDR1 is MGHRA and CDR2 is YSYEKL. The CDR3 has 17 residues. The V end was cut by 0 bases, the J end by 2 bases, with 14 bases between. The CDR3 loop is CASSQEGGPARNQPQHF. The CDR3 DNA reads TGCGCCAGCAGCCAAGAGGGCGGCCCCGCCCGCAATCAGCCCCAGCATTTT.

V usage is TRBV5-1 and J usage is TRBJ2-1; 7 positions agree with TRBD2. CDR3 size: 14 residues. V dropped 0 bases and J dropped 10; count of bases not matched to a gene: 7. The germline V gene has CDR1 SGHRS and CDR2 YFSETQ. CDR3 sequence (DNA): TGCGCCAGCAGCTTGGAACGGCTGGGGGGGGAGCAGTTCTTC. Translating gives CASSLERLGGEQFF.

This clone has just a few counts. The J gene is TRBJ1-2, the V gene TRBV6-5; D not resolved. With 2 bases removed from V and 5 bases from J, the gap between germline ends came to 6 bases. The CDR3 sequence is 12 residues long. Germline V gene sequence: CDR1 MNHEY, CDR2 SVGAGI. The CDR3 is CASSYRGYGYTF. CDR3 DNA: TGTGCCAGCAGTTACCGGGGATATGGCTACACCTTC.

This chain links TRBV27 with TRBJ2-1; D may be TRBD2 (7 bases). V lost 3 bases and J lost 0, with 9 bases in between. The V gene's germline CDR1 is MNHEY and CDR2 SMNVEV (reference sequence). The CDR3 loop spans 15 amino acids. The CDR3 spells CASSLRGPSYNEQFF. The CDR3 bases are TGTGCCAGCAGTTTGCGGGGGCCCTCCTACAATGAGCAGTTCTTC.

The V call is TRBV2, the J call TRBJ2-4, with D tentatively TRBD2 (5 bases). V was clipped by 7 bases and J by 3 bases, with 7 bases between them. This CDR3 has 12 amino acids. Germline CDR1 SNHLY, CDR2 FYNNEI. As DNA, the CDR3 is TGTGCCAGCAAGGGAGTCAAAAACATTCAGTACTTC. This encodes CASKGVKNIQYF.

DNA of the CDR3: TGTGCCAGCAGTTTAGGGGTCGCGGGGGGGCAGAATGAGCAGTTCTTC. This encodes CASSLGVAGGQNEQFF. The V and J genes are TRBV28 and TRBJ2-1; TRBD2 agrees at 9 bases. V shed 2 bases, J shed 7 bases, and the junction held 9 bases outside the gene matches. The CDR3 loop spans 16 amino acids. Germline CDR1 and CDR2: MDHEN and SYDVKM.

This clone has just one count. The genes are TRBV19 and TRBJ1-5; 8 positions match TRBD1. The CDR3 covers 15 residues. Germline lookup yields CDR1 LNHDA and CDR2 SQIVND (reference sequence). The V segment lost 5 bases and the J segment 7 bases; nucleotides outside the gene matches: 10. This CDR3 reads CASSATGGRGQPQHF. CDR3 coding DNA: TGTGCCAGTAGTGCCACAGGGGGTAGAGGGCAGCCCCAGCATTTT.

V usage is TRBV7-2 and J usage is TRBJ2-7; maybe TRBD1 (5 bases). CDR3 size: 14 residues. Germline assignment: CDR1 SGHTA and CDR2 FQGNSA. Trimming removed 3 bases from V and 6 bases from J, with 15 bases in between. The CDR3 is CASSLYGRVAEQYF. CDR3 nucleotides: TGTGCCAGCAGCTTGTATGGCAGGGTGGCCGAGCAGTACTTC.